A single sample gave rise to the 17 T cell receptor beta chains below, sequenced in a study of blood T cell repertoires in COVID-19. Clones were read by immunoSEQ multiplex PCR, and TCRdb kept only the in-frame ones, dropping some. This sample carries 35,000 to 45,000 clones, 80% to 90% of them seen once, and the ten largest clones take roughly a tenth. The specimen was peripheral blood. These receptors were taken from a human donor in a cohort sampled during active COVID-19.

This clone was seen once. V is TRBV7-9 and J is TRBJ2-3; 14 nucleotides line up with TRBD2. The CDR3 sequence is 19 residues long. The V segment lost 5 bases and the J segment 4 bases; nucleotides outside the gene matches: 14. Germline V gene lookup returns CDR1 SEHNR and CDR2 FQNEAQ (reference sequence). The CDR3 region is CASSRTSGRSRLWSDTQYF. As DNA, the CDR3 is TGTGCCAGCAGCAGGACTAGCGGGAGGTCCAGGTTATGGTCAGATACGCAGTATTTT.

V gene TRBV19 combines with J gene TRBJ1-5, with D hard to call. CDR1 and CDR2 from the germline V gene are LNHDA and SQIVND (reference sequence). Trimming removed 7 bases at V and 1 base at J, with 17 bases between. The CDR3 spans 16 residues. The CDR3 region is CASKRAGGISNQPQHF. In DNA, the CDR3 is TGTGCCAGTAAGAGGGCCGGTGGGATCAGCAATCAGCCCCAGCATTTT.

This chain's CDR3 is CASRRDRGKNQPQHF. Here the CDR3 DNA reads TGTGCCAGCAGGAGGGACAGGGGGAAAAATCAGCCCCAGCATTTT. The chain uses TRBV28 and TRBJ1-5, with 11 nucleotides matching TRBD1. Trimming removed 6 bases from V and 4 bases from J; junction bases left unmatched: 5. The CDR3 extends over 15 amino acids. Germline V lookup: CDR1 MDHEN, CDR2 SYDVKM.

The V gene is TRBV6-6, the J gene TRBJ1-2; TRBD1 might be the D (5 bases). Deletions cut 0 bases from V and 4 bases from J, with 12 bases between. CDR1 is MNHNY and CDR2 is SVGAGI in the germline V gene (reference sequence). This CDR3 is built from 15 residues. CDR3 in DNA: TGTGCCAGCAGTTACTCGAGCCAGGGTGCCTATGGCTACACCTTC. Protein: CASSYSSQGAYGYTF.

The sample holds one count of this clone. The V and J genes are TRBV5-1 and TRBJ2-4; 10 bases are shared with TRBD1. The V and J ends lost 0 bases and 4 bases, in that order; junction bases with no gene match: 1. The CDR3 sequence is 15 residues long. The germline gives CDR1 SGHRS, CDR2 YFSETQ. The CDR3 nucleotides read TGCGCCAGCAGCTTGGGACAGGGGGCGAAAAACATTCAGTACTTC. This sequence encodes CASSLGQGAKNIQYF.

This clone was observed a single time. This chain links TRBV5-1 with TRBJ2-7; 8 positions match TRBD1. The CDR3 consists of 15 residues. J was trimmed by 4 bases and V by 1 base; bases with no gene match: 7. Germline V gene sequence: CDR1 SGHRS, CDR2 YFSETQ. The CDR3 region has the DNA TGCGCCAGCAGCTTGAGTTCTACAGGGGGGTACGAGCAGTACTTC. Protein product: CASSLSSTGGYEQYF.

The CDR3 sequence is CASSEVASGFSTDTQYF. In DNA form, the CDR3 reads TGTGCCAGCAGTGAAGTGGCTAGCGGTTTTAGCACAGATACGCAGTATTTT. The chain couples TRBV6-1 to TRBJ2-3; 7 bases fit TRBD2. The germline gives CDR1 MNHNS, CDR2 SASEGT. This CDR3 is 17 amino acids long. Losses at the gene ends were 1 base for V and 0 bases for J; bases not matched to a gene: 7.

This chain uses TRBV28 with TRBJ2-1; no reliable D call. The V and J ends lost 3 bases and 7 bases respectively, with 7 bases between them. The CDR3 is 12 amino acids. CDR1 is MDHEN and CDR2 is SYDVKM in the germline V gene. The CDR3 nucleotides read TGTGCCAGCAGTTTGGTGCGTAATGAGCAGTTCTTC. Its protein is CASSLVRNEQFF.

The V gene is TRBV7-2, the J gene TRBJ1-4; TRBD1 is a possible D gene (5 bases). With 1 base removed from V and 4 bases from J, the gap between germline ends came to 10 bases. The CDR3 contains 15 residues. The germline gives CDR1 SGHTA, CDR2 FQGNSA. CDR3 loop: CASSLVGGINEKLFF. The CDR3, as DNA: TGTGCCAGCAGCTTAGTGGGGGGGATTAATGAAAAACTGTTTTTT.

CDR3 coding DNA: TGTGCCAGCAGCTTAGGGGCAGGGATGGTTGCTTTCTTT. As protein: CASSLGAGMVAFF. V gene TRBV7-2 combines with J gene TRBJ1-1; D is possibly TRBD1 (5 bases). Deletions cut 1 base from V and 11 bases from J, with 14 bases between. The germline V gene has CDR1 SGHTA and CDR2 FQGNSA. The CDR3 totals 13 residues.

The chain joins TRBV5-5 to TRBJ2-5; 13 bases are a match to TRBD2. Germline CDR1 reads SGHKS; CDR2 reads YYEKEE (reference sequence). With V trimmed by 4 bases and J by 2 bases, 2 bases remained unmatched. This CDR3 is built from 15 residues. The chain's CDR3 is CASSPTSGGQETQYF. CDR3 in DNA: TGTGCCAGCAGCCCGACTAGCGGGGGGCAAGAGACCCAGTACTTC. Full variable domain (remainder filled in from reference TRBV5-5 and TRBJ2-5): DAGVTQSPTHLIKTRGQQVTLRCSPISGHKSVSWYQQVLGQGPQFIFQYYEKEERGRGNFPDRFSARQFPNYSSELNVNALLLGDSALYLCASSPTSGGQETQYFGPGTRLLVL.

As DNA, the CDR3 is TGTGCCAGCAGCCAAGGAGTAACTAATGAAAAACTGTTTTTT. This translates into CASSQGVTNEKLFF. The chain combines TRBV4-2 with TRBJ1-4; D gene ambiguous. This CDR3 contains 14 residues. V was pared by 1 base and J by 1 base, with 4 bases between. Germline V lookup: CDR1 LGHNA, CDR2 YNFKEQ.

A few counts support this clone. The J gene is TRBJ2-6, the V gene TRBV2; D call uncertain. The CDR3 has 14 residues. Deletions cut 7 bases from V and 0 bases from J, with 7 bases between. Germline V gene sequence: CDR1 SNHLY, CDR2 FYNNEI. CDR3 nucleotide sequence: TGTGCCAGCACTGTTATCTCTGGGGCCAACGTCCTGACTTTC. It translates to CASTVISGANVLTF.

The J gene is TRBJ2-1, the V gene TRBV6-1, with a tentative D call TRBD2 (5 bases). CDR1 is MNHNS, CDR2 SASEGT, per germline. The CDR3 is 14 amino acids. V was pared by 2 bases and J by 8 bases, with 13 bases between. The CDR3 here is CASSESSWGDEQFF. In nucleotides, the CDR3 is TGTGCCAGCAGTGAATCTTCATGGGGAGATGAGCAGTTCTTC.

The V call is TRBV12-5, the J call TRBJ1-5, with D possibly being TRBD1 (6 bases). Germline assignment: CDR1 LGHNT and CDR2 FRNRAP. CDR3 length equals 14 residues. Trimming took off 3 bases at V and 6 bases at J, with 12 bases between the two ends. The CDR3 loop reads CASGLTGGAQPQHF. The CDR3 nucleotides are TGTGCTAGTGGTTTAACGGGGGGCGCTCAGCCCCAGCATTTT.

The genes are TRBV10-3 and TRBJ2-3; D is possibly TRBD1 (6 bases). The V gene's germline CDR1 is ENHRY and CDR2 SYGVKD. V lost 10 bases to trimming and J lost 0 bases, with 14 bases between them. This CDR3 contains 14 residues. The CDR3 is CATQGTPSTDTQYF. DNA of the CDR3: TGTGCCACGCAGGGGACCCCTAGCACAGATACGCAGTATTTT.

The genes are TRBV11-2 and TRBJ2-5, with a possible D match to TRBD2 (6 bases). Trimming stripped 5 bases from V and 4 bases from J, with 14 bases between. The CDR3 sequence is 14 residues long. Germline-derived CDR1 and CDR2 are SGHAT and FQNNGV. DNA for the CDR3: TGTGCCAGCAGCCCGGGAGACTCTCGAGAGACCCAGTACTTC. Protein: CASSPGDSRETQYF.